This T cell receptor beta chain was found in a study of blood T cells in healthy people across ages (dated by TCRdb to about 2015). Looking at the study overall: In model experiments, roughly one uniquely barcoded TCR beta cDNA molecule per two T cells was captured by template switching. To track age-related changes in TCR beta repertoire diversity, the study relied on deep sequencing normalized with unique cDNA molecular identifiers. The donors were divided into four age groups: young (average around 15 years), middle-aged (around 37), aged (approximately 62) and long-lived (roughly 82). To avoid experimental bias, donors of different ages were randomly spread across the sequencing lanes. The study analyzed two additional independent replicas of 1 million unique cDNA reads from the same blood draw for two donors, one aged 18 to 29 and one aged 80 or older. General study outcomes and caveats: Observed TCR beta diversity per million T cells fell roughly linearly with age, and a significant reduction was already apparent by age roughly 40. Compared with the aged group, the long-lived group had more naive CD4+ T cells, fewer expanded clones and increased TCR diversity, suggesting age selection. Because donor CMV infection status was unknown, age-related changes in expanded clonotypes were potentially confounded. Estimates of total diversity from one million sequenced T cells were regarded as lower bounds and underestimates. Because profiling used bulk unsorted PBMCs, naive and antigen-experienced compartments could not be compared conclusively. A strong correlation was found between observed TCR beta diversity and the percentage of naive T cells measured by flow cytometry.

Donors were approximately 42 systemically healthy Caucasian individuals from Russia aged about 6 to 100 years. Each donor gave approximately 9.3 milliliters of peripheral blood, collected into EDTA-treated Vacutainer tubes. Ficoll-Paque density-gradient centrifugation was used to isolate PBMCs, with at least 6.5 million per sample. Total RNA was extracted from PBMCs with Trizol reagent, with at least 5 micrograms obtained per sample. The percentages of naive CD45RAhigh/CD27high T cells were determined by flow cytometry on a PBMC aliquot from every donor. The CDR3 measures 15 amino acids from cysteine to phenylalanine. Of the read, only the CDR3 DNA is kept; its 45 bases are in frame from base 1. The germline V gene supplies CDR1 LGHNA and CDR2 YNFKEQ. V has 1 base trimmed and J has 3 bases trimmed; junction bases matching no gene number 5. For this clonotype: Its antigen specificity is not known. Base-call qualities are not available, and no considerably larger clone is one nucleotide away.

Library preparation employed 5' RACE. Sequencing took place on an Illumina HiSeq 2500. A second PCR of roughly 6 to 12 cycles was performed with a sample-barcoded 5' primer and a J-beta primer mix. A template-switch 5' adaptor carrying 12 random nucleotides introduced a unique molecular identifier onto each TCR beta cDNA molecule. Each sample yielded at least 3 million CDR3-containing paired-end reads. The Mint cDNA synthesis kit, primed by a TRBC-specific oligonucleotide, was used to synthesize first-strand cDNA from all RNA. After uracil-DNA glycosylase treatment, a first 18-cycle PCR used universal primers M1SS and BC2_uni_R on all cDNA. As for the original processing: For normalization, 1 million high-quality reads were randomly selected from each sample, with every read carrying a distinct molecular identifier. Reads sharing molecular identifiers were discarded rather than binned into consensus sequences. MiTCR, set to a Q25 quality threshold and the strictest error-elimination algorithm, was used for CDR3 identification, clonotype clustering and error correction. A nonparametric unseen species model with Euler transformation was used to estimate lower-bound total TCR beta diversity. TCRdb passed the public sequencing reads through fastp at Q25 and MiXCR, retaining productive beta sequences. Records with the same CDR3 protein are collapsed into one entry carrying the most frequent genes and DNA. In this record, the V and J calls reflect TCRdb's handling and not the investigators' own analysis. A total of hundreds of thousands of distinct CDR3 sequences appear in this sample, just over 55% of them only once. Of the sample, around 24% falls within the top ten clones.

The specimen sequenced was blood. The origin of this receptor is a man aged 35-49 years in good health. Recombination joined TRBV4-2 with TRBJ1-1; 7 of the junction bases match TRBD1. CDR3 loop: CASSQAQGSDTEAFF. The DNA sequence follows: TGTGCCAGCAGCCAAGCACAGGGGTCGGACACTGAAGCTTTCTTT.